These 18 T cell receptor beta chains originate from one sample sequenced in a study of blood T cell repertoires in COVID-19. Here immunoSEQ multiplex PCR was the method, and the copy in TCRdb shows in-frame clones only, minus some. The sample holds some 110,000 clones; less than 80% are singletons and the top ten take 2.5%. Source material: peripheral blood. The origin of the receptors is a man in his fifties or sixties with acute or convalescent COVID-19.

This chain connects TRBV2 to TRBJ2-1; D possibly corresponds to TRBD2 (5 bases). Germline-derived CDR1 and CDR2 are SNHLY and FYNNEI. The CDR3 runs to 16 residues. Between the trimmed V and J ends, which lost 2 bases and 5 bases, there was a span of 16 bases. The CDR3 DNA reads TGTGCCAGCAGTGAACGGGCTAGCCAACTCAACAATGAGCAGTTCTTC. Translating gives CASSERASQLNNEQFF.

The chain is built from TRBV6-1 and TRBJ2-3; 11 nucleotides line up with TRBD2. The germline V gene has CDR1 MNHNS and CDR2 SASEGT. V lost 2 bases and J lost 3; bases outside the gene matches: 4. The CDR3 is made up of 16 amino acids. The CDR3 coding sequence is TGTGCCAGCAGTGAATTGGGACTAGCGGCTACAGATACGCAGTATTTT. This codes for CASSELGLAATDTQYF.

The chain has TRBV28 and TRBJ1-3; D remains ambiguous. Germline V gene data show CDR1 as MDHEN and CDR2 as SYDVKM. Trimming removed 7 bases from V and 4 bases from J, with 8 bases in between. The CDR3 runs to 12 residues. The CDR3 region is CASNDQGNTIYF. CDR3 DNA sequence: TGTGCCAGCAACGATCAGGGAAACACCATATATTTT. Using reference TRBV28 and TRBJ1-3 for the parts outside the CDR3, the full variable domain is DVKVTQSSRYLVKRTGEKVFLECVQDMDHENMFWYRQDPGLGLRLIYFSYDVKMKEKGDIPEGYSVSREKKERFSLILESASTNQTSMYLCASNDQGNTIYFGEGSWLTVV.

J is TRBJ2-2 and V is TRBV29-1; 8 bases fit TRBD2. Germline V gene lookup returns CDR1 SQVTM and CDR2 ANQGSEA. CDR3 length: 14 amino acids. V shed 4 bases and J 4 bases; nucleotides not matched to a gene: 5. The CDR3 nucleotides read TGCAGCGTTGTCCAGCGGGAGAGCACCGGGGAGCTGTTTTTT. Protein product: CSVVQRESTGELFF.

In DNA, the CDR3 is TGTGCCAGCAGCCAACAGACAGAAGAGCAGTTCTTC. Protein sequence: CASSQQTEEQFF. The chain is built from TRBV16 and TRBJ2-1; tentatively, D is TRBD1 (5 bases). The germline V gene encodes CDR1 KGHSY and CDR2 FQNENV. The CDR3 contains 12 residues. V was cut by 2 bases and J by 10 bases, with 9 bases left in between.

This clone has only a few counts. The sample holds other DNA sequences that translate to the same CDR3. The gene calls are TRBV19 and TRBJ2-2; 7 bases map to TRBD1. Germline V gives CDR1 LNHDA, CDR2 SQIVND (reference sequence). V shed 2 bases and J 0 bases; nucleotides not matched to a gene: 0. The CDR3 totals 15 residues. CDR3 in DNA: TGTGCCAGTAGTATACAGGGGGCGAACACCGGGGAGCTGTTTTTT. As protein: CASSIQGANTGELFF.

The V gene is TRBV5-1, the J gene TRBJ1-3; D might be TRBD1 (5 bases). Germline V gene lookup returns CDR1 SGHRS and CDR2 YFSETQ. Trimming removed 4 bases from V and 0 bases from J, with 17 bases in between. CDR3 length: 17 residues. In DNA, the CDR3 is TGCGCCAGCAGCATTTCGACAGCGCCTAGCTCTGGAAACACCATATATTTT. Translation: CASSISTAPSSGNTIYF.

This clone was counted between two and nine times. The chain has TRBV5-1 and TRBJ2-7; the D gene is possibly TRBD2 (6 bases). CDR1 SGHRS and CDR2 YFSETQ come from the germline V gene. CDR3 length: 13 amino acids. Trimming stripped 7 bases from V and 6 bases from J, with 17 bases between. CDR3 sequence reads: CASSDGDGGEQYF. CDR3 nucleotides: TGCGCCAGCTCCGACGGGGACGGGGGCGAGCAGTACTTC.

This clone was counted between two and nine times. This chain links TRBV9 with TRBJ1-6; TRBD1 agrees at 8 bases. The germline CDR1 and CDR2 sequences are SGDLS and YYNGEE. V gave up 0 bases and J gave up 7 bases; unmatched junction bases: 6. The CDR3 consists of 16 residues. CDR3 sequence (DNA): TGTGCCAGCAGCGTAGGGGCAGGGGGCGCGAATTCACCCCTCCACTTT. The encoded protein is CASSVGAGGANSPLHF. The full variable domain, its missing parts supplied by reference TRBV9 and TRBJ1-6, is DSGVTQTPKHLITATGQRVTLRCSPRSGDLSVYWYQQSLDQGLQFLIQYYNGEERAKGNILERFSAQQFPDLHSELNLSSLELGDSALYFCASSVGAGGANSPLHFGNGTRLTVT.

This chain joins TRBV6-9 and TRBJ1-1, with D possibly TRBD1 on 6 matching bases. The CDR3 has 14 amino acids. V was cut by 3 bases and J by 4 bases, with 12 bases left in between. The germline gives CDR1 MNHGY, CDR2 SVAAGI. The CDR3 spells CASSYPGQGTEAFF. The DNA for the CDR3 is TGTGCCAGCAGTTACCCGGGACAAGGCACTGAAGCTTTCTTT.

J is TRBJ2-3 and V is TRBV12-3 or TRBV12-4; D is unresolved. This CDR3 is 12 amino acids long. V lost 8 bases and J 5 bases, leaving 11 bases between the germline ends. CDR3 coding DNA: TGTGCCAGCTCATCCTCAGGAGATACGCAGTATTTT. This translates into CASSSSGDTQYF.

The chain carries TRBV19 and TRBJ2-1; D is undetermined. The length of the CDR3 is 13 residues. V was shortened by 6 bases and J by 6 bases, with 12 bases between the two germline ends. Looked up from germline, CDR1 is LNHDA and CDR2 is SQIVND (reference sequence). The CDR3 here is CASRGTPSNEQFF. In DNA form, the CDR3 reads TGTGCCAGTAGGGGCACCCCGAGCAATGAGCAGTTCTTC.

The J gene is TRBJ2-5, the V gene TRBV28; the D is unclear. Germline loops: CDR1 MDHEN, CDR2 SYDVKM. Trimming shortened V by 3 bases and J by 0 bases, and 5 bases separated the two germline ends. The CDR3 is 13 amino acids. The CDR3 sequence is CASSFSYQETQYF. As DNA, the CDR3 is TGTGCCAGCAGTTTCTCCTACCAAGAGACCCAGTACTTC.

This chain joins TRBV6-1 and TRBJ2-1; D possibly corresponds to TRBD2 (6 bases). This CDR3 comprises 15 residues. Deletions cut 2 bases from V and 4 bases from J, with 12 bases between. Looked up from germline, CDR1 is MNHNS and CDR2 is SASEGT. The DNA of the CDR3 is TGTGCCAGCAGTGAATTTTACGGGGGTTACAATGAGCAGTTCTTC. It is translated as CASSEFYGGYNEQFF.

V gene TRBV19 combines with J gene TRBJ1-2; 8 nucleotides line up with TRBD1. Germline CDR1 LNHDA, CDR2 SQIVND (reference sequence). V lost 4 bases, J lost 2 bases, and 3 bases stayed unmatched. This CDR3 spans 14 amino acids. The CDR3 reads CASSKQGGNYGYTF. CDR3 in DNA: TGTGCCAGTAGTAAACAGGGGGGGAACTATGGCTACACCTTC. The complete variable domain, with remaining parts taken from reference TRBV19 and TRBJ1-2, reads DGGITQSPKYLFRKEGQNVTLSCEQNLNHDAMYWYRQDPGQGLRLIYYSQIVNDFQKGDIAEGYSVSREKKESFPLTVTSAQKNPTAFYLCASSKQGGNYGYTFGSGTRLTVV.

This chain connects TRBV5-1 to TRBJ2-3; TRBD1 is a possible D gene (5 bases). The CDR3 is 13 residues long. Germline assignment: CDR1 SGHRS and CDR2 YFSETQ. Trimming cost V 1 base and J 6 bases, with 9 bases left between them. In DNA, the CDR3 is TGCGCCAGCAGCTTGTGGGGCTCGGATACGCAGTATTTT. Translation gives CASSLWGSDTQYF.

The chain carries TRBV2 and TRBJ1-6, with TRBD1 identical over 7 bases. Germline loops: CDR1 SNHLY, CDR2 FYNNEI. The CDR3 length is 14 residues. The junction had 7 bases not matched to a gene; V was cut back by 9 bases and J by 5 bases. The CDR3 nucleotides read TGTGCCAGATCCCGGACAGGCGATAATTCACCCCTCCACTTT. This gives the protein CARSRTGDNSPLHF.

The rearrangement links TRBV29-1 to TRBJ2-2; weak D call: TRBD2 (5 bases). Between the trimmed V and J ends, which lost 7 bases and 3 bases, there was a span of 12 bases. CDR1 is SQVTM and CDR2 is ANQGSEA in the germline V gene. CDR3 length: 13 residues. The CDR3 spells CSAPTRDTGELFF. The CDR3 coding sequence is TGCAGCGCACCGACGCGGGACACCGGGGAGCTGTTTTTT.